These T cell receptor beta chains were read from a single sample in a study of response to subunit inactivated influenza vaccine. MiXCR, run by TCRdb on the RT-PCR reads, gives a single entry per CDR3 protein. The sample has around 540,000 distinct CDR3 sequences, 12% seen once. Source: PBMCs from blood, taken on the day of vaccination. All receptors come from a man aged 45 to 65 who received an inactivated influenza vaccine. CDR3s leave out the opening cysteine and the closing phenylalanine or tryptophan. Clone sizes are given selectively: once, few, many, or a class where the clone is expanded.

J,size,V,CDR3
TRBJ1-6,many,TRBV4-1,ASSQDQGASYNSPLH
TRBJ1-1,.,TRBV28,ASSLGGQATEAF
TRBJ1-5,few,TRBV20-1,SASNPYVAGGGGNQPQH
TRBJ1-6,few,TRBV5-1,ASSRRENNSPLH
TRBJ2-1,few,TRBV24-1,ATSDLLDNEQF
TRBJ2-7,few,TRBV5-1,ASSLASDRGFPYEQY
TRBJ2-1,.,TRBV7-9,ASSLSGRRSNEQF
TRBJ2-1,few,TRBV20-1,SARSGRADNEQF
TRBJ2-5,.,TRBV6-1,ATTRGLGETQY
TRBJ2-7,many,TRBV5-5,ASSLILAGGPSYEQY
TRBJ2-5,few,TRBV27,ASSFSRGLETQY
TRBJ2-1,.,TRBV6-1,ASRGTSGRRSYNEQF
TRBJ2-4,few,TRBV12-3/TRBV12-4,ASRILGADKNIQY
TRBJ2-7,few,TRBV6-2/TRBV6-3,ASSYSQDRLLAGSLREQY
TRBJ2-6,once,TRBV6-1,ASRRGTGMSGANVLT
TRBJ2-3,few,TRBV20-1,SARATSGRRTDTQY
TRBJ2-5,.,TRBV20-1,SARGTGREGTQY
TRBJ2-1,.,TRBV24-1,ATSALADNEQF
TRBJ2-6,.,TRBV18,ASANRAPGSGANVLT